Below, 4 T cell receptor beta chains from the same sample are listed, as sequenced in a study of blood T cell repertoires in COVID-19. Produced via immunoSEQ multiplex PCR; TCRdb's table is partial and in-frame only. The sample has about 300,000 clones, around 80% seen once. The sample consisted of peripheral blood. The receptors derive from a woman between 45 and 60 years old with acute or convalescent COVID-19.

The V and J genes are TRBV3-1 (or the pseudogene TRBV3-2) and TRBJ1-1; D unresolved. Germline CDR1 and CDR2: LGHDT and YNNKEL (reference sequence). The CDR3 consists of 12 residues. Trimming left V 1 base short and J 9 bases short, with 9 bases between. The CDR3 bases are TGTGCCAGCAGCCAAGTTGACAACCAAGCTTTCTTT. Translated, it gives CASSQVDNQAFF.

The V gene is TRBV19, the J gene TRBJ2-5; perhaps TRBD1 as D (6 bases). The CDR3 runs to 13 residues. Trimming stripped 6 bases from V and 3 bases from J, with 11 bases between. Germline lookup yields CDR1 LNHDA and CDR2 SQIVND (reference sequence). CDR3 DNA sequence: TGTGCCAGTAGGGAACAGGGCGAAGAGACCCAGTACTTC. This codes for CASREQGEETQYF.

The rearrangement uses TRBV12-3 or TRBV12-4 and TRBJ1-1; D gene unclear. Trimming removed 5 bases at V and 0 bases at J, with 7 bases between. The length of the CDR3 is 13 residues. The CDR3 loop is CASSRGLNTEAFF. The CDR3 region has the DNA TGTGCCAGCAGTCGCGGCTTGAACACTGAAGCTTTCTTT.

The chain recombines TRBV7-2 with TRBJ2-1, with D possibly matching TRBD1 (6 bases). The V end was cut by 8 bases, the J end by 8 bases, with 16 bases between. There are 13 residues in the CDR3. The germline V gene has CDR1 SGHTA and CDR2 FQGNSA. CDR3 nucleotides: TGTGCCAGCCAGGGGCCAAACCGGGATGAGCAGTTCTTC. Encoded protein: CASQGPNRDEQFF. Based on the CDR3 plus reference TRBV7-2 and TRBJ2-1, the full variable domain is GAGVSQSPSNKVTEKGKDVELRCDPISGHTALYWYRQSLGQGLEFLIYFQGNSAPDKSGLPSDRFSAERTGGSVSTLTIQRTQQEDSAVYLCASQGPNRDEQFFGPGTRLTVL.